A selection of T cell receptor beta chains follows, all from one sample in a study of beta chain features in type 1 diabetes. Here immunoSEQ multiplex PCR was the method, and the copy in TCRdb shows in-frame clones only, minus some. The data show under 300,000 clones, with 11% to 15% seen just once and roughly 0.019% held by the top ten. The sequenced sample consisted of naive CD4+ T cells from blood. The source is a young man with type 1 diabetes. Both conserved end residues are trimmed from each CDR3. A row's size may be missing; if present it is once, few, many or a size class.

clone_size	v_call	j_call	cdr3_aa
few	TRBV11-2	TRBJ1-2	ASSLMGQAVGYT
-	TRBV14	TRBJ2-3	ASSQGHFGTDTQY
-	TRBV4-1	TRBJ2-1	ASSQAGQGYNEQF
few	TRBV13	TRBJ2-5	ASSSPLAGAGETQY
-	TRBV18	TRBJ2-7	ASSPRGLAGGTYEQY
few	TRBV18	TRBJ2-3	ASSRLDQDTQY
-	TRBV18	TRBJ1-1	ASSPNRGNTEAF
few	TRBV2	TRBJ1-2	ASSERRQYGYT
-	TRBV7-9	TRBJ1-1	ASSRTGGPRLNTEAF
-	TRBV30	TRBJ1-4	AWSAGQATNEKLF
few	TRBV10-3	TRBJ2-1	AITNSGGPNNEQF
-	TRBV27	TRBJ2-2	ASSFRTGGAGELF
-	TRBV18	TRBJ2-7	ASSPPAGGYEQY
few	TRBV5-1	TRBJ2-7	ASSHGTALYEQY
few	TRBV7-2	TRBJ2-7	ASSQGTGEYEQY
few	TRBV2	TRBJ2-1	ASSVGGGASEQF
-	TRBV7-2	TRBJ2-3	ASSFGGYTDTQY
few	TRBV18	TRBJ2-7	ASSPPRQGAYEQY
-	TRBV7-9	TRBJ1-2	ASSLDQANYGYT
-	TRBV29-1	TRBJ2-2	SVELRGTGELF
-	TRBV10-3	TRBJ2-2	AISESVRGFTGELF
few	TRBV5-4	TRBJ2-3	ASSPRLAGTFDTQY
few	TRBV6-5	TRBJ2-7	ASSYSAQGVYEQY
-	TRBV18	TRBJ2-7	ASSPPGLHPNEQY
-	TRBV7-9	TRBJ2-3	ASSAQAVPSTDTQY
few	TRBV4-2	TRBJ1-4	ASSQPGQGAREKLF
-	TRBV7-9	TRBJ1-4	ASSLEGVGEKLF
-	TRBV9	TRBJ2-1	ASSVAGGGPGYNEQF
few	TRBV30	TRBJ2-7	AWRRTGIYEQY
few	TRBV2	TRBJ1-2	ASSGGTGFGGYT
-	TRBV27	TRBJ1-1	ASSYRGNTEAF
-	TRBV5-1	TRBJ2-1	ASSSGIQTYNEQF
-	TRBV10-3	TRBJ2-7	ATGTGGSYEQY
-	TRBV7-9	TRBJ2-7	ASSRTTYEQY
-	TRBV6-5	TRBJ1-2	ASSPLDSNYGYT
-	TRBV6-6	TRBJ1-5	ASSTGEVEPQH
-	TRBV6-6	TRBJ2-7	ASLGRGEQY
few	TRBV25-1	TRBJ2-5	ASSEWSGIETQY
-	TRBV6-5	TRBJ1-1	ASSKSSVNTEAF
-	TRBV7-7	TRBJ2-5	ASSVSTGVEETQY
few	TRBV11-2	TRBJ2-3	ASSSVHRRELYTQY
few	TRBV29-1	TRBJ2-6	SARSSWDRGASGANVLT
-	TRBV19	TRBJ2-7	ASRPGTLSSYEQY
-	TRBV14	TRBJ1-6	ASSQGQVVVYNSPLH
-	TRBV13	TRBJ2-2	ASSPPGTVTGELF
few	TRBV14	TRBJ1-2	ASSPGTDYGYT
few	TRBV20-1	TRBJ1-5	SAGSKPQH
few	TRBV30	TRBJ1-5	AWGGRGNQPQH
-	TRBV7-9	TRBJ1-2	ASSYRGSGYT
-	TRBV4-1	TRBJ1-2	ASSQDQAGYYGYT